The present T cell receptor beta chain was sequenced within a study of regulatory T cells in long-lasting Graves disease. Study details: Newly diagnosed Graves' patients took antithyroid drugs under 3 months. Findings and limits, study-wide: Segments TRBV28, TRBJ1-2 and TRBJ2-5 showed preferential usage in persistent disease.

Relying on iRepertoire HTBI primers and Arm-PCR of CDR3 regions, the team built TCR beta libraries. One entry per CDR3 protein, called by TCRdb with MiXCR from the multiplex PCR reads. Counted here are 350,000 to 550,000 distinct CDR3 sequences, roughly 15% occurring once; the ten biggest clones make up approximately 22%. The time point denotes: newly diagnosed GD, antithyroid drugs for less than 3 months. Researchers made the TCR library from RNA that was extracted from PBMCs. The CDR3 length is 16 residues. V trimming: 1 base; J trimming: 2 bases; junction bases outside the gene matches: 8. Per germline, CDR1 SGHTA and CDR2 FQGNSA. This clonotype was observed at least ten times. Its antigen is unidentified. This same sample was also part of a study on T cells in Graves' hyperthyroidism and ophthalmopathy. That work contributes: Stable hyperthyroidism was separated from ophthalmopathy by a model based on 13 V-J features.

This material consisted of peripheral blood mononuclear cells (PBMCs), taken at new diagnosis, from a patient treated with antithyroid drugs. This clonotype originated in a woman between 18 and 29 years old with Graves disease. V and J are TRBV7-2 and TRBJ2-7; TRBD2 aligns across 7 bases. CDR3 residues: CASSLEVASGPYEQYF. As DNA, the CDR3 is TGTGCCAGCAGCTTAGAGGTAGCTAGCGGACCCTACGAGCAGTACTTC.